This TCR beta chain was documented in a study of prognosis after radiotherapy for stage I lung cancer. The germline V gene encodes CDR1 MNHEY and CDR2 SVGEGT. The length of the CDR3 is 13 residues. Multiplex PCR, run in two rounds, amplified TCR beta CDR3 from genomic DNA. TRBV and TRBJ genes each had their own specific primers in first-round PCR. TCRdb reprocessed the multiplex PCR reads via MiXCR and lists one record per CDR3 protein. The sample contains about 27,000 distinct CDR3 sequences, about 30% of which appear only once. This clonotype occurred a few times. A read error is possible here, since a much larger clone lies one base away.

The rearrangement joins TRBV6-2 or TRBV6-3 to TRBJ2-7; 9 bases fit TRBD2. The sequence was obtained from a donor aged 50 or older with non-small cell lung cancer. Here the sequenced sample was PBMCs, taken before or after stereotactic body radiation therapy (not recorded which). CDR3 nucleotide sequence: TGTACCAGCGGGGGGTGGCACTCCTACGAGCAGTACTTC. It translates to CTSGGWHSYEQYF.